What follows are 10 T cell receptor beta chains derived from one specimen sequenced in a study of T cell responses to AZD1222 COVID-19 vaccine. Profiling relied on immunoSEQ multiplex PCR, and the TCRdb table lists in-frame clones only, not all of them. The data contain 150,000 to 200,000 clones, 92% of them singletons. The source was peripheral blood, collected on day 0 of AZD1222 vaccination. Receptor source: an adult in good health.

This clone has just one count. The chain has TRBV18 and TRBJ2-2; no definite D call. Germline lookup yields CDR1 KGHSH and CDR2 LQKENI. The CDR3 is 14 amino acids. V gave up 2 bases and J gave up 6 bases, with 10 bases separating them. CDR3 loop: CASSPMGLSGELFF. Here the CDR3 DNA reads TGTGCCAGCTCACCAATGGGTTTGTCCGGGGAGCTGTTTTTT.

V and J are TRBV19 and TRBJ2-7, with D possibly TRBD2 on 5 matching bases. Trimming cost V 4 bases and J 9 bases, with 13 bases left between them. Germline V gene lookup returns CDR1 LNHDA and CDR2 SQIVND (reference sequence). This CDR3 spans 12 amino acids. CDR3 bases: TGTGCCAGTAGTACCCTAGCCTCTGGGCAGTACTTC. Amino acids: CASSTLASGQYF.

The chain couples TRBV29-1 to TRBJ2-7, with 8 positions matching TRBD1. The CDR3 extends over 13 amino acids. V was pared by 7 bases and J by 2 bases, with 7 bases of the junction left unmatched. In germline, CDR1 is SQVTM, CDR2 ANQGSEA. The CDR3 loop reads CSARDRMPYEQYF. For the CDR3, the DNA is TGCAGCGCAAGGGACAGGATGCCCTACGAGCAGTACTTC.

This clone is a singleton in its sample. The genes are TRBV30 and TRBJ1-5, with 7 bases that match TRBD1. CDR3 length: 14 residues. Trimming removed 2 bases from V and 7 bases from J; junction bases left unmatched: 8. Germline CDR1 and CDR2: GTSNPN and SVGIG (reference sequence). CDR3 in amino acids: CAWSPGQGVQPQHF. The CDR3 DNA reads TGTGCCTGGAGTCCTGGGCAGGGGGTACAGCCCCAGCATTTT.

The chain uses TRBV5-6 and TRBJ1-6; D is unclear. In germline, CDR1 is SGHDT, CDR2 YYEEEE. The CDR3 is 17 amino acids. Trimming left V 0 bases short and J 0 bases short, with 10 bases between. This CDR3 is CASSLGGISSYNSPLHF. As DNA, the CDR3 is TGTGCCAGCAGCTTGGGAGGAATTAGCTCCTATAATTCACCCCTCCACTTT.

CDR3 protein: CASSRDRALYGYTF. For the CDR3, the DNA is TGTGCCAGCAGCAGGGACAGGGCCCTCTATGGCTACACCTTC. The gene calls are TRBV5-4 and TRBJ1-2; 9 bases map to TRBD1. The V gene's germline CDR1 is SGHNT and CDR2 YYREEE (reference sequence). The CDR3 has 14 residues. J lost 4 bases, V lost 4 bases, and 5 bases had no gene match.

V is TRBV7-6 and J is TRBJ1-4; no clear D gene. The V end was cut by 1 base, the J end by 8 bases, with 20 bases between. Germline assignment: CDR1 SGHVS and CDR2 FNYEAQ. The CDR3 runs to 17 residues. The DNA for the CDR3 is TGTGCCAGCAGCTTAGAATCCTCAAGACCAAGGAGGGAAAAACTGTTTTTT. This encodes CASSLESSRPRREKLFF.

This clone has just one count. CDR3 in amino acids: CASSFGTRTGELFF. The CDR3 DNA is TGTGCCAGCAGCTTCGGGACTAGGACCGGGGAGCTGTTTTTT. The chain combines TRBV11-3 with TRBJ2-2; TRBD2 matches 8 bases. This CDR3 has 14 residues. The germline gives CDR1 SGHNT, CDR2 YENEEA. Losses at the gene ends were 3 bases for V and 5 bases for J; bases not matched to a gene: 2.

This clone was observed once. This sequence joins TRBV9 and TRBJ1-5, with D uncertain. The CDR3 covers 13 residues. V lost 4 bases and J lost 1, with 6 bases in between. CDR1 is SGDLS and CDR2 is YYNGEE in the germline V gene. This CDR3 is CASSLESNQPQHF. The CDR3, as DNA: TGTGCCAGCAGCCTAGAGAGCAATCAGCCCCAGCATTTT.

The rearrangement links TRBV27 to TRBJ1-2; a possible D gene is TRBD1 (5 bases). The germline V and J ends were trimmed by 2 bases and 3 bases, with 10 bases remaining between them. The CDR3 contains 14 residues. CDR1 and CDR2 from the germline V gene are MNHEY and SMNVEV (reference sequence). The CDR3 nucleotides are TGTGCCAGCAGTTTAGGGCAGGGCTACTATGGCTACACCTTC. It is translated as CASSLGQGYYGYTF.